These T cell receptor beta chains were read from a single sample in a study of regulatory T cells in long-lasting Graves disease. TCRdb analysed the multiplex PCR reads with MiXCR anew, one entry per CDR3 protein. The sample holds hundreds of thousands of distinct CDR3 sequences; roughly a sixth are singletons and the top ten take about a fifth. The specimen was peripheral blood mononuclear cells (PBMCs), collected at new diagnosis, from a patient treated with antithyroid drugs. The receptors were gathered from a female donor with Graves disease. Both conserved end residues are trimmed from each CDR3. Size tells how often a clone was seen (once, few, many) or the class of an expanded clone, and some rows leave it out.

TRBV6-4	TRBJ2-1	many	ASSDSTSGSDEQF
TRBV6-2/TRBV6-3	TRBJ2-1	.	ASSEDRRPIYNEQF
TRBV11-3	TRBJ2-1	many	ASSYIPNNEQF
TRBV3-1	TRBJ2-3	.	ASSQGAGGLLNAQY
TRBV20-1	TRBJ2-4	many	SAREWTDPNIQY
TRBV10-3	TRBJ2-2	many	AWRGNTGELF
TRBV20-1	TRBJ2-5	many	SARGLSGKETQY
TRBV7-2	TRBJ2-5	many	ASSLGLQAGGYQETQY
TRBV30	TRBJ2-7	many	AWSEGLSYEQY
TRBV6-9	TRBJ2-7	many	ASSYLQGQGYAYEQY
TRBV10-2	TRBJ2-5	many	ASSAPPGLAGGGEETQY
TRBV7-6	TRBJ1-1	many	ASSWKPDRVNTEAF
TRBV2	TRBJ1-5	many	ASKTSGTGNNQPQH
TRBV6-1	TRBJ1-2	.	ASSGTFIGGIYGYT
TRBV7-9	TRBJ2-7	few	ASSPRGQSYEQY
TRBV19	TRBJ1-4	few	ASRSRGHSEKLF
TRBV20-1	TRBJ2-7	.	SAGLGTGVYEQY
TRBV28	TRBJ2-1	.	ASNTPGQGSNEQF
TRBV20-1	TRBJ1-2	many	SASGDSYGYT
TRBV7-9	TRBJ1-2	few	ASVGGQGFGYT
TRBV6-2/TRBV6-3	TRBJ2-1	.	ASTDSGREQF
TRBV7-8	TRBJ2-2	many	ASSLVGRGRTGELF
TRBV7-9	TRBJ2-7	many	ASSLRGDAPYEQY
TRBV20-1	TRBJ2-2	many	SARKPGGPIAAGELF
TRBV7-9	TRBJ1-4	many	ASSPVLGFEKLF
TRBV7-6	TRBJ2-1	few	ASSLGGGHGEQF
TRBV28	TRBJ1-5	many	ASSLLQGNHQPQH
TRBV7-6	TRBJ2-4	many	ASSSRHLYLAKNIQY
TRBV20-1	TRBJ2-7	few	SARELGRGISSCEQY
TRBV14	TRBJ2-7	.	ASSQDGVYEQY
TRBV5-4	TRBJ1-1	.	ASSLTGSKNTEAF
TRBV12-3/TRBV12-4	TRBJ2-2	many	ASRRDDFLGTGELF
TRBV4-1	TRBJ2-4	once	ASSQVASGGAENIQY
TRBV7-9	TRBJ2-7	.	ASSLAPARLYEQY
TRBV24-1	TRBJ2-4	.	ATSPGWPNIQY
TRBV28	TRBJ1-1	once	AHSRGQAGFRV
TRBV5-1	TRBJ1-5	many	ASSPSPGQRNQPQH
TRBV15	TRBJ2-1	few	ATSAQGEETQF
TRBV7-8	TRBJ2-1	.	ASSSTGTSGGPSSYNEQF
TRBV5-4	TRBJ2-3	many	ASSQDSTSTDTQY
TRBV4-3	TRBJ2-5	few	ASSQDQGARETQY
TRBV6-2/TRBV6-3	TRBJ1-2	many	ASSYSPAQHYGYT
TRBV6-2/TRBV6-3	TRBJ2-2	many	ASTRLAGANTGELF
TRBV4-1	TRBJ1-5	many	ASSQETGLPQQH
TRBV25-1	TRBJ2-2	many	ASSEVGGVNTGELF
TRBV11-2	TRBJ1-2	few	ASSSNPDGGYT
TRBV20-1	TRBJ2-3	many	SAPRTSGGTDTQY